This TCR beta chain was captured in a study of T cell responses to AZD1222 COVID-19 vaccine. Study-level information: The study pooled second doses at about 4 or about 12 weeks.

As for this clone: Its antigen is currently unknown.

The V gene's germline CDR1 is LGHDT and CDR2 YNNKEL (reference sequence). The CDR3 is 14 residues long. V was pared by 6 bases and J by 2 bases, with 5 bases of the junction left unmatched. Study-wide findings and caveats: Baseline seropositives among AZD1222 recipients totaled only five or six. Clonal diversity was possibly underestimated, and white British individuals and females predominated among donors. Nearly half of spike-specific TCRs reportedly target unmutated variant regions.

Clones were read by immunoSEQ multiplex PCR, and TCRdb kept only the in-frame ones, dropping some. The data show some 140,000 clones, about 87% seen once. Sequences were derived from peripheral blood, sampled on day 0 of AZD1222 vaccination. This chain uses TRBV3-1 (or the pseudogene TRBV3-2) with TRBJ2-5; TRBD2 matches 8 bases. This sequence originates from an adult in good health. Written as DNA, the CDR3 is TGTGCCAGCAGACTTACTAGCGGTCAAGAGACCCAGTACTTC. Residues: CASRLTSGQETQYF.